Given below is one T cell receptor (beta chain) in context. Per the germline V gene, CDR1 is MGHRA and CDR2 is YSYEKL. The CDR3 is made up of 16 amino acids. V gave up 4 bases and J gave up 5 bases, with 21 bases separating them. In the original analysis: Reference gene primers were amplified, and this amplification served to estimate nucleated cell counts. Only in-frame clones appear in the TCRdb table, and some are missing; sequencing was by immunoSEQ multiplex PCR. The DNA was the basis for D and trimming; V, J and clone size are from that table. This table holds a few hundred thousand clones, 84% found once. The sample originates from a study of blood T cell repertoires in COVID-19. Study context: Samples came from the United States, Italy and Spain, spanning acute and convalescent COVID-19. T cells, B-cell-depleted T cells, or PBMCs provided the cDNA or gDNA that served as material.

Sequencing was carried out using peripheral blood. This rearrangement joins TRBV4-1 to TRBJ2-7; a weak D match, TRBD1 (5 bases). This sequence originates from a human donor in a cohort sampled during active COVID-19. The CDR3 reads CASSPNHDRPPHEQYF. CDR3 bases: TGCGCCAGCAGCCCCAACCATGACAGACCCCCCCACGAGCAGTACTTC.